The 8 T cell receptor beta chains listed next were all sequenced from one sample in a study of shared clonotypes between healthy human individuals (TCRdb year 2020). Library preparation used the immunoSEQ multiplex PCR assay. Sourced from immuneACCESS, this table was stored by TCRdb with only in-frame sequences that have V and J called. A share of the clones is absent; for the studies checked, an unresolved V gene accounts for under half, and the remainder has no known explanation. This sample gives over a million clones in total; roughly 95% of them show up just once. The ten top clones hold 0.95% to 1.5% of the sample. The sample comprised naive CD4+ T cells sorted from blood. This specimen's cell subset or site label, interpreted: CD45RA+ positively selected. Every receptor here comes from a man under 40 in good health.

The rearrangement uses TRBV11-3 and TRBJ2-5, with 8 nucleotides matching TRBD2. This CDR3 has 15 residues. Trimming at V came to 3 bases and at J to 4 bases, leaving 7 bases not matched to a gene. Germline V gene data show CDR1 as SGHNT and CDR2 as YENEEA. The CDR3 region is CASSLGLDVGETQYF. The CDR3, as DNA: TGTGCCAGCAGCTTGGGACTAGACGTAGGAGAGACCCAGTACTTC.

V and J are TRBV6-6 and TRBJ1-2, with D uncertain. The CDR3 spans 13 residues. Germline loops: CDR1 MNHNY, CDR2 SVGAGI (reference sequence). Trimming took 5 bases from V and 6 from J, leaving 13 bases between them. CDR3 DNA sequence: TGTGCCAGCAGTCCCAGAGAGTATCATGGCTACACCTTC. Its protein product is CASSPREYHGYTF.

The rearrangement links TRBV5-1 to TRBJ1-5, with 8 bases fitting TRBD1. The CDR3 runs 18 residues. Germline-derived CDR1 and CDR2 are SGHRS and YFSETQ. The trim removed 0 bases at V and 0 bases at J, leaving 8 bases unmatched. The CDR3 loop is CASSLDQGAVYSNQPQHF. In DNA form, the CDR3 reads TGCGCCAGCAGCTTGGATCAGGGGGCCGTCTATAGCAATCAGCCCCAGCATTTT.

V is TRBV6-1 and J is TRBJ2-1, with TRBD2 matching over 14 bases. V lost 7 bases to trimming and J lost 8 bases; unmatched junction nucleotides: 7. This CDR3 region has 15 residues. In germline, CDR1 is MNHNS, CDR2 SASEGT. CDR3 region: CASIPGLAGVDEQFF. CDR3 DNA: TGTGCCAGCATACCGGGACTAGCGGGAGTAGATGAGCAGTTCTTC.

The J gene is TRBJ2-2, the V gene TRBV19; 14 bases agree with TRBD2. V was clipped by 5 bases and J by 9 bases; unmatched bases: 8. CDR3 length: 16 amino acids. The germline CDR1 and CDR2 sequences are LNHDA and SQIVND (reference sequence). In DNA, the CDR3 is TGTGCCAGTAGTGAACGGACTAGCGGGAGGACAAGGGAGCTGTTTTTT. Translating it yields CASSERTSGRTRELFF.

To note about this clone: The same CDR3 arises from other DNA sequences in this sample as well. The J gene is TRBJ1-1, the V gene TRBV5-1; 7 nucleotides align to TRBD1. Per germline, CDR1 SGHRS and CDR2 YFSETQ. With 2 bases clipped from V and 1 base from J, the junction kept 2 bases outside the gene matches. This CDR3 has 14 amino acids. The CDR3 reads CASSLQGPNTEAFF. CDR3 coding DNA: TGCGCCAGCAGCTTACAGGGGCCGAACACTGAAGCTTTCTTT.

This chain links TRBV4-1 with TRBJ1-2; TRBD1 is a possible D gene (6 bases). The germline CDR1 and CDR2 sequences are MGHRA and YSYEKL. CDR3 length: 18 residues. Deletions cut 6 bases from V and 4 bases from J, with 27 bases between. The DNA of the CDR3 is TGCGCCAGCAGTCCTCGGGGGGGCGAACGTCCCCAACCCTATGGCTACACCTTC. This gives the protein CASSPRGGERPQPYGYTF.

This chain links TRBV28 with TRBJ2-7; 10 bases align to TRBD2. This CDR3 is 14 amino acids long. CDR1 and CDR2 (germline): MDHEN, SYDVKM. The junction had 4 bases not matched to a gene; V was cut back by 7 bases and J by 1 base. CDR3 nucleotide sequence: TGTGCCAGCAAACTAGCGGGGAATTCCTACGAGCAGTACTTC. This encodes CASKLAGNSYEQYF.